A selection of T cell receptor beta chains follows, all from one sample in a study of CD8+CD57+ T cells in acquired aplastic anemia. TCRdb recomputed calls from the reads with MiXCR, one row per CDR3 protein. The sample lists about 420,000 distinct CDR3 sequences, around 68% occurring once. The sample consisted of sorted CD4+, CD8+, or CD8+CD57+ T cells (not recorded which) from PBMCs. The source of these receptors is a human donor in good health, serving as a control. The CDR3 runs from the conserved cysteine through the conserved F or W. The order of the fields is CDR3 DNA, CDR3 protein, D gene, clone size, J gene, CDR3 length, V gene. A D gene is named only where the DNA matches it firmly. The size field is filled for only some rows; it gives once, few, many or a size class.

cdr3_nt: TGTGCCACCAGCGGCCACCCCGCACCAGATACGCAGTATTTT
cdr3_aa: CATSGHPAPDTQYF
d_call: .
clone_size: .
j_call: TRBJ2-3
cdr3_length: 14
v_call: TRBV9

cdr3_nt: TGTGCCAGCAGCTTGAGACCTAGCGGCTACGAGCAGTACTTC
cdr3_aa: CASSLRPSGYEQYF
d_call: TRBD2
clone_size: .
j_call: TRBJ2-7
cdr3_length: 14
v_call: TRBV5-5

cdr3_nt: TGCAGTGCTAGCTGGGGGGATGAGAATGAAGCTTTCTTT
cdr3_aa: CSASWGDENEAFF
d_call: .
clone_size: .
j_call: TRBJ1-1
cdr3_length: 13
v_call: TRBV20-1

cdr3_nt: TGTGCCAGTAACCCTGGGGATAAGGGGGATGGAAACACCATATTT
cdr3_aa: CASNPGDKGDGNTIF
d_call: .
clone_size: .
j_call: TRBJ1-5
cdr3_length: 15
v_call: TRBV19

cdr3_nt: TGTGCCAGTAGTATATGGTCGGGGGTGAAAGAGACCCAGTACTTC
cdr3_aa: CASSIWSGVKETQYF
d_call: .
clone_size: many
j_call: TRBJ2-5
cdr3_length: 15
v_call: TRBV19

cdr3_nt: TGTGCCACCAGTGGGACGGAGAACTATGGCTACACCTTC
cdr3_aa: CATSGTENYGYTF
d_call: .
clone_size: few
j_call: TRBJ1-2
cdr3_length: 13
v_call: TRBV24-1

cdr3_nt: TGTGCCAGCAGCGCGGTGCAGGCGGGGTGGGGGACAGAGTACTTC
cdr3_aa: CASSAVQAGWGTEYF
d_call: .
clone_size: .
j_call: TRBJ2-5
cdr3_length: 15
v_call: TRBV9

cdr3_nt: TGTGCCAGCAGCTATCGGGACGGCTCCTACAAGCAGTACTTC
cdr3_aa: CASSYRDGSYKQYF
d_call: .
clone_size: .
j_call: TRBJ2-7
cdr3_length: 14
v_call: TRBV7-2

cdr3_nt: TGTGCTAGCAGCTTAGACCTGACAGGGTGCTACCAGCAGTTC
cdr3_aa: CASSLDLTGCYQQF
d_call: TRBD1
clone_size: once
j_call: TRBJ2-7
cdr3_length: 14
v_call: TRBV7-7

cdr3_nt: TGCGCCAGCAGCCAAGATAGGTGGCGGGAGATCTCAGATACGCAGTATTTT
cdr3_aa: CASSQDRWREISDTQYF
d_call: TRBD2
clone_size: .
j_call: TRBJ2-3
cdr3_length: 17
v_call: TRBV4-1

cdr3_nt: TGCGCCAGCTGCCGCGGGACAACCGAACAACTGTTTTTT
cdr3_aa: CASCRGTTEQLFF
d_call: .
clone_size: .
j_call: TRBJ1-4
cdr3_length: 13
v_call: TRBV5-1

cdr3_nt: TGTGCCAGCAGCTTGGCCACCGGGGAGCGGTTTTTT
cdr3_aa: CASSLATGERFF
d_call: .
clone_size: .
j_call: TRBJ2-2
cdr3_length: 12
v_call: TRBV7-2

cdr3_nt: TGTGCCAGCAGGGCCCCAGGAACAGGGGACGAGCAGTACTTC
cdr3_aa: CASRAPGTGDEQYF
d_call: TRBD1
clone_size: few
j_call: TRBJ2-7
cdr3_length: 14
v_call: TRBV2

cdr3_nt: TGTGCCAGCAGCTTAGTGGGGAGGGGCGAGCAGTACTTCCAGTATTTT
cdr3_aa: CASSLVGRGEQYFQYF
d_call: TRBD2
clone_size: .
j_call: TRBJ2-3
cdr3_length: 16
v_call: TRBV7-2

cdr3_nt: TGTGCTAGTGACTTGGTACGCTATGGCTACACCTTC
cdr3_aa: CASDLVRYGYTF
d_call: .
clone_size: .
j_call: TRBJ1-2
cdr3_length: 12
v_call: TRBV12-5

cdr3_nt: TGCAGTGCTAGAATCACAGATACGCAGTATTTT
cdr3_aa: CSARITDTQYF
d_call: .
clone_size: many
j_call: TRBJ2-3
cdr3_length: 11
v_call: TRBV20-1

cdr3_nt: TGTGCCAGCACATCCCCAGGGGGAGAGACCCAGTACTTC
cdr3_aa: CASTSPGGETQYF
d_call: TRBD1
clone_size: .
j_call: TRBJ2-5
cdr3_length: 13
v_call: TRBV12-3/TRBV12-4

cdr3_nt: TGTGCCAGCAGCGTAGCGGGGGCGACGGTGGCTGAAGCTTTCTTT
cdr3_aa: CASSVAGATVAEAFF
d_call: .
clone_size: many
j_call: TRBJ1-1
cdr3_length: 15
v_call: TRBV9

cdr3_nt: TGTGCCAGTAGTATACTCAGCGGGGATACGCAGTATTTT
cdr3_aa: CASSILSGDTQYF
d_call: .
clone_size: .
j_call: TRBJ2-3
cdr3_length: 13
v_call: TRBV19

cdr3_nt: TGCGCCAGCAGCTTGGACAGGACTTACACTGAAGCTTTCTTT
cdr3_aa: CASSLDRTYTEAFF
d_call: .
clone_size: many
j_call: TRBJ1-1
cdr3_length: 14
v_call: TRBV5-1

cdr3_nt: TGCAGTGCCCCCGGGACTAGCGGGGGGGTGCAGGGGACCCAGTACTTC
cdr3_aa: CSAPGTSGGVQGTQYF
d_call: TRBD2
clone_size: .
j_call: TRBJ2-5
cdr3_length: 16
v_call: TRBV20-1

cdr3_nt: TGTGCCTGGGGCCTCCTCTCCCGAACTGAAGCTTTCTTT
cdr3_aa: CAWGLLSRTEAFF
d_call: .
clone_size: few
j_call: TRBJ1-1
cdr3_length: 13
v_call: TRBV30

cdr3_nt: TGTGCCAGCAGTTCTCCGAGGACAGGGGGCAAAATTGATGCTTTCTTT
cdr3_aa: CASSSPRTGGKIDAFF
d_call: TRBD1
clone_size: .
j_call: TRBJ1-1
cdr3_length: 16
v_call: TRBV6-5

cdr3_nt: TGTGCCAGTAGTATCTTGCGGGGGGGCATGGATACGCAGTATTTT
cdr3_aa: CASSILRGGMDTQYF
d_call: TRBD2
clone_size: many
j_call: TRBJ2-3
cdr3_length: 15
v_call: TRBV19

cdr3_nt: TGCAGTGTACTTACAGGTGAAGCTTTCTTT
cdr3_aa: CSVLTGEAFF
d_call: .
clone_size: .
j_call: TRBJ1-1
cdr3_length: 10
v_call: TRBV20-1

cdr3_nt: TGCAGTGCCGAGAGACGGGGGTCTGGAGGCTACACCTTC
cdr3_aa: CSAERRGSGGYTF
d_call: .
clone_size: many
j_call: TRBJ1-2
cdr3_length: 13
v_call: TRBV20-1

cdr3_nt: TGCAGTGCCCGCGCCTGGGGGGTTGGGGCAGATACGCAGTATTTT
cdr3_aa: CSARAWGVGADTQYF
d_call: .
clone_size: many
j_call: TRBJ2-3
cdr3_length: 15
v_call: TRBV20-1

cdr3_nt: TGTGCCAGTGGTACAGGTTTGGCCGAGCAGTACTTC
cdr3_aa: CASGTGLAEQYF
d_call: .
clone_size: few
j_call: TRBJ2-7
cdr3_length: 12
v_call: TRBV19

cdr3_nt: TGCAGTGCTAGTGGGACCCCCGGAAACACCATATATTTT
cdr3_aa: CSASGTPGNTIYF
d_call: .
clone_size: many
j_call: TRBJ1-3
cdr3_length: 13
v_call: TRBV20-1

cdr3_nt: TGCAGCGCAGGCAGGGGGTCGGATCAGCACGAGCAGTACTTC
cdr3_aa: CSAGRGSDQHEQYF
d_call: TRBD1
clone_size: .
j_call: TRBJ2-7
cdr3_length: 14
v_call: TRBV20-1

cdr3_nt: TGCGCCAGCAGCCCGGGGGGGGTCGAGCAGTACTTC
cdr3_aa: CASSPGGVEQYF
d_call: TRBD2
clone_size: .
j_call: TRBJ2-7
cdr3_length: 12
v_call: TRBV5-8

cdr3_nt: TGTGCCACCAGCAGAGGACGGGTCCTTGCTTCTAATTCACCCCTCCACTTT
cdr3_aa: CATSRGRVLASNSPLHF
d_call: .
clone_size: .
j_call: TRBJ1-6
cdr3_length: 17
v_call: TRBV15

cdr3_nt: TGTGCCAGCAGTGATTCAGACGTCAAGATCGCTGAAGCTTTCTTT
cdr3_aa: CASSDSDVKIAEAFF
d_call: .
clone_size: .
j_call: TRBJ1-1
cdr3_length: 15
v_call: TRBV2

cdr3_nt: TGCAGCGTTCAAATAGGGGCCAACTCCTACGAGCAGTACTTC
cdr3_aa: CSVQIGANSYEQYF
d_call: .
clone_size: many
j_call: TRBJ2-7
cdr3_length: 14
v_call: TRBV29-1

cdr3_nt: TGTGCCACCGGGGATAGGGGAGGGTTCAGCTCCTACGAGCAGTATTTT
cdr3_aa: CATGDRGGFSSYEQYF
d_call: TRBD2
clone_size: .
j_call: TRBJ2-3
cdr3_length: 16
v_call: TRBV10-3

cdr3_nt: TGTGCCACCAGCAGTGGAAACACCATATATTTT
cdr3_aa: CATSSGNTIYF
d_call: .
clone_size: few
j_call: TRBJ1-3
cdr3_length: 11
v_call: TRBV15

cdr3_nt: TGTGCCAGCAGCCTGAAACAGGGCGGAGAGACCCAGGATACGCAGTATTTT
cdr3_aa: CASSLKQGGETQDTQYF
d_call: .
clone_size: once
j_call: TRBJ2-3
cdr3_length: 17
v_call: TRBV7-8

cdr3_nt: TGTGCCAGCAGCCAAGAAATCAGGGTGGGGGGGACCCAGTACTTC
cdr3_aa: CASSQEIRVGGTQYF
d_call: .
clone_size: many
j_call: TRBJ2-5
cdr3_length: 15
v_call: TRBV3-1

cdr3_nt: TGTGCCAGCGGTAGCTCCTACGAGCAGTACTTC
cdr3_aa: CASGSSYEQYF
d_call: .
clone_size: many
j_call: TRBJ2-7
cdr3_length: 11
v_call: TRBV7-2

cdr3_nt: TGTGCCAGTAGTATAAGAGGGGCAGAGCCCTCCTACGAGCAGTACTTC
cdr3_aa: CASSIRGAEPSYEQYF
d_call: .
clone_size: .
j_call: TRBJ2-7
cdr3_length: 16
v_call: TRBV19

cdr3_nt: TGTGCCGCCTGGGGAGTCTTTTTT
cdr3_aa: CAAWGVFF
d_call: .
clone_size: .
j_call: TRBJ1-4
cdr3_length: 8
v_call: TRBV24-1

cdr3_nt: TGTGCCAGCAGCGGCGGACAGGAAAATCAGCCCCAGCATTTT
cdr3_aa: CASSGGQENQPQHF
d_call: TRBD1
clone_size: few
j_call: TRBJ1-5
cdr3_length: 14
v_call: TRBV2

cdr3_nt: TGTGCCAGTAGTAGGGGGCTGGGGGTAGGTCAGCCCCAGCATTTT
cdr3_aa: CASSRGLGVGQPQHF
d_call: .
clone_size: .
j_call: TRBJ1-5
cdr3_length: 15
v_call: TRBV19

cdr3_nt: TGTGCCAGCAGAGCGGACAGGGGGCCTAATGAAAAACTGTTTTTT
cdr3_aa: CASRADRGPNEKLFF
d_call: TRBD1
clone_size: many
j_call: TRBJ1-4
cdr3_length: 15
v_call: TRBV6-6

cdr3_nt: TGCGCCAGCAGCTTGGTACCGGTGAACACTGAAGCTTTCTTT
cdr3_aa: CASSLVPVNTEAFF
d_call: .
clone_size: many
j_call: TRBJ1-1
cdr3_length: 14
v_call: TRBV5-1

cdr3_nt: TGTGCCAGCAGCCATTTTGGCCCGGCGCAGGCATCTTTCGGGGAGACCCAGTACTTC
cdr3_aa: CASSHFGPAQASFGETQYF
d_call: .
clone_size: .
j_call: TRBJ2-5
cdr3_length: 19
v_call: TRBV12-3/TRBV12-4

cdr3_nt: TGTGCCAGCAGTATAGGGGGGACGATGTCATATTCACCCCTCCACTTT
cdr3_aa: CASSIGGTMSYSPLHF
d_call: .
clone_size: .
j_call: TRBJ1-6
cdr3_length: 16
v_call: TRBV6-1

cdr3_nt: TGTGCCAGCAGCACCCGGACAGCGGCATACGCGCAGTATTTT
cdr3_aa: CASSTRTAAYAQYF
d_call: .
clone_size: .
j_call: TRBJ2-3
cdr3_length: 14
v_call: TRBV7-2

cdr3_nt: TGCGCCAGCAGCTGGACAGGGGGGTTGAACACCGGGGAGCTGTTTTTT
cdr3_aa: CASSWTGGLNTGELFF
d_call: TRBD1
clone_size: .
j_call: TRBJ2-2
cdr3_length: 16
v_call: TRBV10-2

cdr3_nt: TGTGCCAGCAGTGAAGGAGACAGGGAGGCAGGAAACACCATATATTTT
cdr3_aa: CASSEGDREAGNTIYF
d_call: TRBD1
clone_size: .
j_call: TRBJ1-3
cdr3_length: 16
v_call: TRBV2

cdr3_nt: TGTGCCAGCAGCTTTGGCGGGGGACCAGATACGCAGTATTTT
cdr3_aa: CASSFGGGPDTQYF
d_call: TRBD2
clone_size: .
j_call: TRBJ2-3
cdr3_length: 14
v_call: TRBV5-1

cdr3_nt: TGTGCCAGCTCGAGGGGAGGCTTTGGGAAGAACATTGAAGCTTTTTTT
cdr3_aa: CASSRGGFGKNIEAFF
d_call: .
clone_size: .
j_call: TRBJ1-1
cdr3_length: 16
v_call: TRBV10-3

cdr3_nt: TGTGCCAGCAGCTTGTTAAGTGGGACGGATAGCAATCAGCCCCAGCATTTT
cdr3_aa: CASSLLSGTDSNQPQHF
d_call: .
clone_size: .
j_call: TRBJ1-5
cdr3_length: 17
v_call: TRBV7-6

cdr3_nt: TGTGCCAGCTCACCTCCCAGCCAAGAGACCCAGTACTTC
cdr3_aa: CASSPPSQETQYF
d_call: .
clone_size: many
j_call: TRBJ2-5
cdr3_length: 13
v_call: TRBV18

cdr3_nt: TGTGCCAGCAGTGTGCTTCCATACTCTGGAAACACCATATATTTT
cdr3_aa: CASSVLPYSGNTIYF
d_call: .
clone_size: .
j_call: TRBJ1-3
cdr3_length: 15
v_call: TRBV11-2

cdr3_nt: TGCAGTGCTTTGACTGATCCCGGAAACAAAGAGACCCAGTACTTC
cdr3_aa: CSALTDPGNKETQYF
d_call: .
clone_size: .
j_call: TRBJ2-5
cdr3_length: 15
v_call: TRBV20-1

cdr3_nt: TGCAGTGCTAGAGGTCGGGGGCTGTCCTATAATGAGCAGTTCTTC
cdr3_aa: CSARGRGLSYNEQFF
d_call: .
clone_size: .
j_call: TRBJ2-1
cdr3_length: 15
v_call: TRBV20-1

cdr3_nt: TGTGCCAGCAAACACCAAAATTCACCCCTCCACTTT
cdr3_aa: CASKHQNSPLHF
d_call: .
clone_size: once
j_call: TRBJ1-6
cdr3_length: 12
v_call: TRBV6-6